This T cell receptor (beta chain) was documented in a study of shared clonotypes between healthy human individuals. Broader study findings: There were few donors, and this limited the genetic and exposure-history diversity represented.

Clones were read by immunoSEQ multiplex PCR, and TCRdb kept only the in-frame ones, dropping some. The data contain about 2.4 million clones, around 94% of them seen just once; the ten biggest clones take up around 0.14%. Negatively enriched CD4+ T cells were divided by CD45RA into naive and memory. A word on this clone: Its antigen is as yet unknown.

Sequencing was done on a sample of naive CD4+ T cells sorted from blood. Subset in this sample: CD45RA+ positively selected. This TCR came from a man aged 18-30 years in good health.

The CDR3 is CASSTGTGDYTDTQYF. CDR3 coding DNA: TGTGCCAGCAGCACAGGGACAGGGGATTACACAGATACGCAGTATTTT. This chain connects TRBV6-6 to TRBJ2-3, with 10 nucleotides matching TRBD1. The CDR3 contains 16 residues. V shed 6 bases and J 2 bases; nucleotides not matched to a gene: 8. The germline gives CDR1 MNHNY, CDR2 SVGAGI (reference sequence).